These 26 T cell receptor beta chains share one sample of origin, sequenced in a study of T cells after posttransplantation cyclophosphamide. Busulfan-fludarabine conditioning, marrow transplant, and cyclophosphamide on days +3 and +4 were administered. Assay: immunoSEQ multiplex PCR; the TCRdb copy retains only in-frame clones and omits some. The sample records roughly 12,000 clones, roughly 2% being singletons. The specimen comprised PBMCs, sampled after allogeneic stem cell transplant with posttransplant cyclophosphamide. Receptor source: a male patient aged 30 to 40 who received an allogeneic stem cell transplant from a related donor, was CMV-positive, and had no GVHD. Some T cells may be supplied by the graft donor.

This rearrangement joins TRBV9 to TRBJ1-2, with 10 bases fitting TRBD1. With 3 bases clipped from V and 5 bases from J, the junction kept 10 bases outside the gene matches. There are 16 residues in the CDR3. Germline CDR1 is SGDLS and CDR2 is YYNGEE. The CDR3 region has the DNA TGTGCCAGCAGCGCAACCAGACAGGGGGCAGAGTATGGCTACACCTTC. Its translation is CASSATRQGAEYGYTF.

J is TRBJ1-2 and V is TRBV5-4, with 7 bases matching TRBD1. Germline V CDR1 and CDR2: SGHNT, YYREEE (reference sequence). Germline trimming cut 4 bases from V and 4 bases from J; bases unmatched to any gene: 16. The CDR3 spans 17 residues. CDR3 amino acids: CASSQGQAIRGFYGYTF. CDR3 DNA sequence: TGTGCCAGCAGCCAAGGACAGGCGATCCGGGGCTTCTATGGCTACACCTTC.

The rearrangement links TRBV6-5 to TRBJ1-6; 8 bases agree with TRBD1. The V segment lost 10 bases and the J segment 8 bases; nucleotides outside the gene matches: 7. This CDR3 comprises 13 residues. Germline V lookup: CDR1 MNHEY, CDR2 SVGAGI. This CDR3 reads CAIGQGADSPLHF. The CDR3 nucleotides read TGTGCCATCGGGCAGGGGGCGGATTCACCCCTCCACTTT.

The chain combines TRBV7-3 with TRBJ2-1; TRBD2 agrees at 8 bases. Germline-derived CDR1 and CDR2 are SGHTA and FQGTGA. The CDR3 is 17 amino acids. V gave up 1 base and J gave up 6 bases; unmatched junction bases: 11. The CDR3 protein is CASSLMGPGGRLNEQFF. The CDR3 coding sequence is TGTGCCAGCAGCTTAATGGGACCGGGGGGGCGTCTCAATGAGCAGTTCTTC.

The rearrangement joins TRBV5-5 to TRBJ2-4; tentative D call: TRBD1 (6 bases). The V and J ends lost 1 base and 13 bases respectively, with 15 bases between them. The CDR3 contains 13 residues. The germline gives CDR1 SGHKS, CDR2 YYEKEE (reference sequence). In nucleotides, the CDR3 is TGTGCCAGCAGCTTGTTTTCACAGGGAGACCAGTACTTC. This encodes CASSLFSQGDQYF.

This clone was detected a few times. The chain links TRBV15 to TRBJ1-6; no firm D call. The V and J ends lost 0 bases and 7 bases respectively, with 10 bases between them. The germline V gene has CDR1 LNHNV and CDR2 YYDKDF (reference sequence). The CDR3 spans 15 residues. The CDR3 protein is CATSREQKPNSPLHF. As DNA, the CDR3 is TGTGCCACCAGCAGAGAACAGAAACCGAATTCACCCCTCCACTTT. The entire variable domain, with the rest obtained from reference TRBV15 and TRBJ1-6, is as follows: DAMVIQNPRYQVTQFGKPVTLSCSQTLNHNVMYWYQQKSSQAPKLLFHYYDKDFNNEADTPDNFQSRRPNTSFCFLDIRSPGLGDTAMYLCATSREQKPNSPLHFGNGTRLTVT.

V usage is TRBV18 and J usage is TRBJ1-5; 10 nucleotides align to TRBD1. Germline V gene sequence: CDR1 KGHSH, CDR2 LQKENI. J gave up 4 bases and V 3 bases, and 3 bases lay outside the gene matches. There are 15 residues in the CDR3. The CDR3: CASSPMGQGNQPQHF. The CDR3 DNA follows: TGTGCCAGCTCACCCATGGGACAGGGGAATCAGCCCCAGCATTTT. The variable domain in full, completed from reference TRBV18 and TRBJ1-5, reads NAGVMQNPRHLVRRRGQEARLRCSPMKGHSHVYWYRQLPEEGLKFMVYLQKENIIDESGMPKERFSAEFPKEGPSILRIQQVVRGDSAAYFCASSPMGQGNQPQHFGDGTRLSIL.

This clone was seen a few times. This chain joins TRBV6-1 and TRBJ2-6; D is unclear. The CDR3 is 14 residues long. Trimming shortened V by 7 bases and J by 1 base, and 8 bases separated the two germline ends. Germline-derived CDR1 and CDR2 are MNHNS and SASEGT. CDR3 coding DNA: TGTGCCAGCACACACACGTCTGGGGCCAACGTCCTGACTTTC. This codes for CASTHTSGANVLTF.

The CDR3 bases are TGTGCCAGCGGGTCAGGGGGCATGAATTTAGACGGCTACACCTTC. Amino acid sequence: CASGSGGMNLDGYTF. The V call is TRBV9, the J call TRBJ1-2; 8 bases are shared with TRBD1. Germline V lookup: CDR1 SGDLS, CDR2 YYNGEE. The length of the CDR3 is 15 residues. Trimming at V came to 7 bases and at J to 8 bases, leaving 16 bases not matched to a gene. The full variable domain, its missing parts supplied by reference TRBV9 and TRBJ1-2, is DSGVTQTPKHLITATGQRVTLRCSPRSGDLSVYWYQQSLDQGLQFLIQYYNGEERAKGNILERFSAQQFPDLHSELNLSSLELGDSALYFCASGSGGMNLDGYTFGSGTRLTVV.

This clone turned up a few times. This chain joins TRBV7-3 and TRBJ2-1; D might be TRBD2 (5 bases). The CDR3 length is 15 residues. Germline V gene data show CDR1 as SGHTA and CDR2 as FQGTGA. Deletions cut 5 bases from V and 7 bases from J, with 18 bases between. The CDR3 coding sequence is TGTGCCAGCAGCCCGCAACCAACTAGGTTTAATGAGCAGTTCTTC. This gives the protein CASSPQPTRFNEQFF.

This clone was detected only a few times. The chain links TRBV5-1 to TRBJ2-7; possibly TRBD2 for D (6 bases). Germline values: CDR1 SGHRS, CDR2 YFSETQ. V was cut by 0 bases and J by 3 bases, with 10 bases left in between. The CDR3 is 14 residues long. The CDR3 spells CASSLDGSGYEQYF. The CDR3 DNA reads as TGCGCCAGCAGCTTGGACGGTAGCGGCTACGAGCAGTACTTC. Complete variable domain (other parts from reference TRBV5-1 and TRBJ2-7): KAGVTQTPRYLIKTRGQQVTLSCSPISGHRSVSWYQQTPGQGLQFLFEYFSETQRNKGNFPGRFSGRQFSNSRSEMNVSTLELGDSALYLCASSLDGSGYEQYFGPGTRLTVT.

The rearrangement joins TRBV21-1 to TRBJ2-1; the D segment call TRBD2 is taken from the table without a DNA check. TRBV21-1 constitutes a pseudogene. The CDR3 consists of 14 residues. CDR3 amino acids: CASSPKKGETRQFF. The CDR3 DNA sequence: TGTGCCAGCAGCCCAAAGAAGGGCGAGACTAGGCAGTTCTTC.

The gene calls are TRBV19 and TRBJ1-1, with 7 bases lining up with TRBD1. The V gene end was trimmed by 6 bases and the J gene end by 5 bases; junction bases not matched to a gene: 9. Germline loops: CDR1 LNHDA, CDR2 SQIVND (reference sequence). This CDR3 comprises 14 residues. CDR3 bases: TGTGCCAGTAGGAGAGCTTGGGACAGTACTGAAGCTTTCTTT. This codes for CASRRAWDSTEAFF.

V usage is TRBV5-3 and J usage is TRBJ2-5; TRBD2 matches 8 bases. TRBV5-3 belongs to the ORF category, with a function that is uncertain. This CDR3 has 16 residues. V gave up 4 bases and J gave up 7 bases; unmatched junction bases: 15. CDR3 protein: CARSPPGGAGEVTQYF. The CDR3 DNA follows: TGTGCCAGAAGCCCCCCCGGAGGAGCGGGGGAGGTGACCCAGTACTTC.

This clone occurred a few times. The chain joins TRBV11-1 to TRBJ2-1; 11 nucleotides line up with TRBD2. Trimming cost V 6 bases and J 4 bases; bases outside gene matches: 5. CDR3 length equals 15 residues. Germline loops: CDR1 SGHAT, CDR2 FQDESV (reference sequence). The CDR3 DNA is TGTGCCAGCAGTGACGGGACTAGCGGATACAATGAGCAGTTCTTC. Protein: CASSDGTSGYNEQFF.

V is TRBV7-9 and J is TRBJ2-2, with 8 nucleotides matching TRBD1. After removal of 3 bases from V and 0 bases from J, the junction contained 6 bases not matched to a gene. The germline gives CDR1 SEHNR, CDR2 FQNEAQ (reference sequence). The CDR3 extends over 17 amino acids. The CDR3 loop is CASSFLGQATNTGELFF. The CDR3 coding sequence is TGTGCCAGCAGCTTTCTGGGACAGGCCACGAACACCGGGGAGCTGTTTTTT.

This clone was seen a handful of times. This chain connects TRBV9 to TRBJ1-3; D not resolved. Trimming removed 3 bases from V and 0 bases from J, with 7 bases in between. The length of the CDR3 is 14 residues. Germline CDR1 reads SGDLS; CDR2 reads YYNGEE. The chain's CDR3 is CASSGRDSGNTIYF. DNA for the CDR3: TGTGCCAGCAGCGGGAGGGACTCTGGAAACACCATATATTTT.

The chain links TRBV19 to TRBJ2-2, with 10 bases lining up with TRBD2. This CDR3 is built from 17 residues. Germline assignment: CDR1 LNHDA and CDR2 SQIVND (reference sequence). With V trimmed by 1 base and J by 6 bases, 8 bases remained unmatched. CDR3 amino acids: CASSIVSLAGVAGELFF. CDR3 nucleotides: TGTGCCAGTAGTATAGTCAGTCTAGCGGGAGTAGCCGGGGAGCTGTTTTTT.

The rearrangement links TRBV2 to TRBJ2-3, with 8 bases aligning to TRBD2. CDR3 length: 15 amino acids. The V and J ends lost 8 bases and 3 bases, in that order; junction bases with no gene match: 10. Per the germline V gene, CDR1 is SNHLY and CDR2 is FYNNEI. The DNA of the CDR3 is TGTGCCAGCGAATCGGGGACTAGGGGTACAGATACGCAGTATTTT. It specifies CASESGTRGTDTQYF.

This clone has a handful of counts. At one end the junction does not follow the germline gene, possibly because of a read error. The gene calls are TRBV6-6 and TRBJ2-7, with TRBD1 matching 9 bases. CDR1 and CDR2 (germline): MNHNY, SVGAGI (reference sequence). This CDR3 is 14 amino acids long. CDR3 bases: TGTGCCAACAGTTACGGGGGACAGGGCTACGAGCAGTACTTC. Encoded protein: CANSYGGQGYEQYF.

Relative to its sample, this clone is medium-sized. The genes are TRBV21-1 and TRBJ2-1; TRBD2 was called by the table and not checked on the DNA. TRBV21-1 has pseudogene status. The CDR3 totals 14 residues. The CDR3 sequence: CASSASILRWLQFF. In DNA form, the CDR3 reads TGTGCCAGCAGCGCTAGTATCCTTCGCTGGTTGCAGTTCTTC.

The chain uses TRBV4-1 and TRBJ2-7, with TRBD1 matching 9 bases. Germline values: CDR1 MGHRA, CDR2 YSYEKL. The junction had 2 bases not matched to a gene; V was cut back by 0 bases and J by 2 bases. The CDR3 sequence is 15 residues long. In DNA, the CDR3 is TGCGCCAGCAGCCAAGACGGGACAGGGACCTACGAGCAGTACTTC. It yields the protein CASSQDGTGTYEQYF.

The chain couples TRBV5-1 to TRBJ1-5; 9 bases fit TRBD1. Germline V CDR1 and CDR2: SGHRS, YFSETQ. The junction had 10 bases not matched to a gene; V was cut back by 4 bases and J by 5 bases. The CDR3 consists of 16 residues. CDR3 protein: CASSILGTGKDQPQHF. The CDR3 bases are TGCGCCAGCAGCATACTCGGGACAGGGAAAGATCAGCCCCAGCATTTT.

In its sample, this clone was seen a few times. The chain has TRBV5-1 and TRBJ2-1; D may be TRBD1 (6 bases). This CDR3 contains 15 residues. V gave up 0 bases and J gave up 6 bases, with 13 bases separating them. Germline CDR1 and CDR2: SGHRS and YFSETQ. CDR3 region: CASSLVGQGGNEQFF. CDR3 DNA sequence: TGCGCCAGCAGCTTGGTGGGACAAGGGGGCAATGAGCAGTTCTTC.

This clone has just a few counts. This rearrangement joins TRBV15 to TRBJ2-2; 9 bases map to TRBD1. V dropped 9 bases and J dropped 1; count of bases not matched to a gene: 6. The length of the CDR3 is 15 residues. Per germline, CDR1 LNHNV and CDR2 YYDKDF (reference sequence). The CDR3 DNA is TGTGCCACAGCCCGGGACAGGGTGAACACCGGGGAGCTGTTTTTT. It specifies CATARDRVNTGELFF.

V is TRBV6-4 and J is TRBJ1-2; no clear D gene. Germline-derived CDR1 and CDR2 are MRHNA and SNTAGT. The CDR3 loop spans 15 amino acids. The V end lost 4 bases, the J end lost 7 bases, and 19 bases lay between the germline ends. The CDR3 sequence is CASSAGRAGVGGYTF. CDR3 DNA: TGTGCCAGCAGTGCCGGGCGGGCAGGAGTCGGTGGCTACACCTTC.